Each of the 22 T cell receptor beta chains below was sequenced from the same sample in a study of blood T cell repertoires in COVID-19. Method: immunoSEQ multiplex PCR; TCRdb's copy keeps in-frame clones and lacks some. The data hold about 58,000 clones, with 78% observed a single time. Sequencing used peripheral blood. These receptors were taken from a human donor in a cohort sampled during active COVID-19.

The rearrangement joins TRBV7-6 to TRBJ1-5; tentatively, D is TRBD1 (6 bases). In germline, CDR1 is SGHVS, CDR2 FNYEAQ. V dropped 3 bases and J dropped 0 bases, with 15 bases sitting between them. This CDR3 is 17 amino acids long. CDR3 sequence (DNA): TGTGCCAGCAGCTTGTTCGCCACAGGGTATAGCAATCAGCCCCAGCATTTT. It translates to CASSLFATGYSNQPQHF. Based on the CDR3 plus reference TRBV7-6 and TRBJ1-5, the full variable domain is GAGVSQSPRYKVTKRGQDVALRCDPISGHVSLYWYRQALGQGPEFLTYFNYEAQQDKSGLPNDRFSAERPEGSISTLTIQRTEQRDSAMYRCASSLFATGYSNQPQHFGDGTRLSIL.

The rearrangement links TRBV18 to TRBJ1-1; 9 bases match TRBD1. Germline values: CDR1 KGHSH, CDR2 LQKENI. This CDR3 is 14 amino acids long. V trimming: 3 bases; J trimming: 2 bases; junction bases outside the gene matches: 1. In nucleotides, the CDR3 is TGTGCCAGCTCACCGGGACAGGGCAACACTGAAGCTTTCTTT. Protein sequence: CASSPGQGNTEAFF. Full variable domain (outside the CDR3, taken from reference TRBV18 and TRBJ1-1): NAGVMQNPRHLVRRRGQEARLRCSPMKGHSHVYWYRQLPEEGLKFMVYLQKENIIDESGMPKERFSAEFPKEGPSILRIQQVVRGDSAAYFCASSPGQGNTEAFFGQGTRLTVV.

V gene TRBV5-1 combines with J gene TRBJ2-7; 12 bases fit TRBD2. Germline trimming cut 0 bases from V and 4 bases from J; bases unmatched to any gene: 8. Germline-derived CDR1 and CDR2 are SGHRS and YFSETQ. This CDR3 contains 17 residues. CDR3 sequence reads: CASSLDARLAGVYEQYF. The DNA for the CDR3 is TGCGCCAGCAGCTTGGACGCCCGACTAGCGGGGGTTTACGAGCAGTACTTC.

This chain joins TRBV5-4 and TRBJ2-5; D uncertain. V dropped 4 bases and J dropped 1 base, with 8 bases sitting between them. This CDR3 spans 13 amino acids. Germline CDR1 reads SGHNT; CDR2 reads YYREEE (reference sequence). The CDR3 protein is CASSLTRQETQYF. The CDR3 bases are TGTGCCAGCAGCCTTACACGCCAAGAGACCCAGTACTTC.

The gene calls are TRBV11-2 and TRBJ2-7; the match to TRBD2 covers 14 bases. CDR3 length: 18 residues. V trimming: 3 bases; J trimming: 5 bases; junction bases outside the gene matches: 12. Germline V CDR1 and CDR2: SGHAT, FQNNGV. Written as DNA, the CDR3 is TGTGCCAGCAGCTTGGGGGGGAGACTAGCGGGAGGGCCCCACGAGCAGTACTTC. This translates into CASSLGGRLAGGPHEQYF.

This rearrangement joins TRBV9 to TRBJ1-2; possible D gene TRBD1, 6 bases. CDR1 SGDLS and CDR2 YYNGEE come from the germline V gene. V gave up 4 bases and J gave up 8 bases, with 21 bases separating them. This CDR3 is 15 amino acids long. The chain's CDR3 is CASSPLVGGRAGYTF. CDR3 bases: TGTGCCAGCAGCCCCCTTGTCGGGGGGCGGGCGGGCTACACCTTC. Filled out from reference TRBV9 and TRBJ1-2, the complete variable domain reads DSGVTQTPKHLITATGQRVTLRCSPRSGDLSVYWYQQSLDQGLQFLIQYYNGEERAKGNILERFSAQQFPDLHSELNLSSLELGDSALYFCASSPLVGGRAGYTFGSGTRLTVV.

The V call is TRBV28, the J call TRBJ1-2, with D perhaps TRBD1 (6 bases). The germline V and J ends were trimmed by 4 bases and 4 bases, with 19 bases remaining between them. Germline lookup yields CDR1 MDHEN and CDR2 SYDVKM. This CDR3 region has 16 residues. CDR3 sequence reads: CASSSGQTGPLYGYTF. The CDR3 nucleotides read TGTGCCAGCAGTTCGGGGCAGACAGGCCCACTCTATGGCTACACCTTC.

V usage is TRBV5-1 and J usage is TRBJ1-5; D is possibly TRBD1 (5 bases). The ends were cut back, 7 bases at V and 7 bases at J, with 33 bases in the middle. Germline assignment: CDR1 SGHRS and CDR2 YFSETQ. The CDR3 extends over 19 amino acids. CDR3 in amino acids: CASVLPPGTRAKREQPQHF. As DNA, the CDR3 is TGCGCCAGCGTACTACCCCCCGGGACCCGGGCGAAACGGGAGCAGCCCCAGCATTTT.

This clone was seen only once. The V and J genes are TRBV7-9 and TRBJ2-7; TRBD1 aligns across 9 bases. Trimming took 5 bases from V and 2 from J; bases not matched to a gene: 7. The CDR3 contains 15 residues. Germline V CDR1 and CDR2: SEHNR, FQNEAQ (reference sequence). CDR3 loop: CASSPGQGRTYEQYF. CDR3 DNA: TGTGCCAGCAGCCCAGGACAGGGGCGAACCTACGAGCAGTACTTC.

V usage is TRBV24-1 and J usage is TRBJ2-5; 9 nucleotides line up with TRBD2. The germline V gene has CDR1 KGHDR and CDR2 SFDVKD. V lost 1 base and J lost 5; bases outside the gene matches: 10. This CDR3 contains 17 residues. The CDR3 sequence is CATSDFGGLAGVETQYF. The CDR3, as DNA: TGTGCCACCAGTGATTTCGGTGGTTTAGCGGGAGTGGAGACCCAGTACTTC.

The chain is built from TRBV19 and TRBJ1-1; tentatively, D is TRBD1 (5 bases). V lost 1 base and J 3 bases, leaving 15 bases between the germline ends. This CDR3 has 16 amino acids. From germline, CDR1 is LNHDA and CDR2 SQIVND (reference sequence). CDR3 sequence (DNA): TGTGCCAGTAGTATAGTCTCCAGAGCGGGGGACACTGAAGCTTTCTTT. Residues: CASSIVSRAGDTEAFF.

This rearrangement joins TRBV6-5 to TRBJ1-3; D might be TRBD1 (6 bases). The V gene's germline CDR1 is MNHEY and CDR2 SVGAGI. This CDR3 comprises 13 residues. Trimming removed 6 bases at V and 9 bases at J, with 15 bases between. CDR3 sequence: CASRSGGRSTIYF. For the CDR3, the DNA is TGTGCCAGCAGATCGGGGGGCCGGAGCACCATATATTTT.

The chain uses TRBV7-9 and TRBJ1-2; D not resolved. Trimming stripped 3 bases from V and 5 bases from J, with 16 bases between. CDR1 and CDR2 (germline): SEHNR, FQNEAQ (reference sequence). There are 15 residues in the CDR3. The CDR3 reads CASSFGSGRGYGYTF. In DNA, the CDR3 is TGTGCCAGCAGCTTTGGGAGCGGGAGAGGATATGGCTACACCTTC.

V usage is TRBV2 and J usage is TRBJ1-5; maybe TRBD1 (6 bases). The CDR3 totals 13 residues. CDR1 and CDR2 (germline): SNHLY, FYNNEI. V shed 6 bases and J shed 5 bases, with 11 bases lying between them. CDR3 in amino acids: CASRDSVDQPQHF. The DNA for the CDR3 is TGTGCCAGCAGGGACAGTGTGGATCAGCCCCAGCATTTT.

This chain joins TRBV3-1 (or the pseudogene TRBV3-2) and TRBJ1-3; 7 bases agree with TRBD1. Germline V lookup: CDR1 LGHDT, CDR2 YNNKEL (reference sequence). The CDR3 contains 15 residues. With 4 bases clipped from V and 0 bases from J, the junction kept 3 bases outside the gene matches. CDR3 residues: CASSRGTVSGNTIYF. The CDR3 nucleotides are TGTGCCAGCAGCCGCGGGACAGTCTCTGGAAACACCATATATTTT.

The chain recombines TRBV3-1 (or the pseudogene TRBV3-2) with TRBJ2-3, with TRBD2 identical over 9 bases. The CDR3 has 19 amino acids. Germline assignment: CDR1 LGHDT and CDR2 YNNKEL (reference sequence). J lost 3 bases, V lost 1 base, and 14 bases had no gene match. CDR3 DNA sequence: TGTGCCAGCAGCCAAGCCCCCTGCGGGAGGGAAAACGCTACAGATACGCAGTATTTT. It specifies CASSQAPCGRENATDTQYF.

The chain is built from TRBV28 and TRBJ1-5; no reliable D call. CDR1 is MDHEN, CDR2 SYDVKM, per germline. Trimming took off 8 bases at V and 3 bases at J, with 8 bases between the two ends. This CDR3 contains 12 residues. The CDR3 reads CASDIINQPQHF. DNA of the CDR3: TGTGCCAGCGACATTATCAATCAGCCCCAGCATTTT.

The J gene is TRBJ2-7, the V gene TRBV5-4; 10 bases match TRBD1. Unmatched junction bases numbered 6, after V lost 4 bases and J lost 5 bases. There are 14 residues in the CDR3. The germline CDR1 and CDR2 sequences are SGHNT and YYREEE (reference sequence). Here the CDR3 DNA reads TGTGCCAGCAGCCGGGACAGGGGAACCCACGAGCAGTACTTC. This gives the protein CASSRDRGTHEQYF. Full variable domain (remainder filled in from reference TRBV5-4 and TRBJ2-7): ETGVTQSPTHLIKTRGQQVTLRCSSQSGHNTVSWYQQALGQGPQFIFQYYREEENGRGNFPPRFSGLQFPNYSSELNVNALELDDSALYLCASSRDRGTHEQYFGPGTRLTVT.

This chain links TRBV30 with TRBJ1-4, with D perhaps TRBD1 (6 bases). Germline V CDR1 and CDR2: GTSNPN, SVGIG (reference sequence). The CDR3 runs 18 residues. Trimming removed 0 bases from V and 8 bases from J, with 25 bases in between. The CDR3: CAWSVRVAGASVSEKLFF. In DNA form, the CDR3 reads TGTGCCTGGAGTGTAAGGGTGGCAGGGGCCTCTGTTTCGGAAAAACTGTTTTTT. The entire variable domain, with the rest obtained from reference TRBV30 and TRBJ1-4, is as follows: SQTIHQWPATLVQPVGSPLSLECTVEGTSNPNLYWYRQAAGRGLQLLFYSVGIGQISSEVPQNLSASRPQDRQFILSSKKLLLSDSGFYLCAWSVRVAGASVSEKLFFGSGTQLSVL.

The V and J genes are TRBV5-5 and TRBJ2-7, with 11 bases matching TRBD2. The trim removed 4 bases at V and 5 bases at J, leaving 8 bases unmatched. The CDR3 has 15 residues. The germline gives CDR1 SGHKS, CDR2 YYEKEE (reference sequence). CDR3 DNA: TGTGCCAGCAGCCCAGGACTAGCGGGTTGGAACGAGCAGTACTTC. The encoded protein is CASSPGLAGWNEQYF.

The V and J genes are TRBV6-5 and TRBJ1-2; 9 bases align to TRBD1. The CDR3 loop spans 12 amino acids. The germline CDR1 and CDR2 sequences are MNHEY and SVGAGI. The V gene end was trimmed by 8 bases and the J gene end by 4 bases; junction bases not matched to a gene: 2. The CDR3 sequence is CASVGQGYGYTF. The CDR3 region has the DNA TGTGCCAGCGTGGGACAGGGCTATGGCTACACCTTC.

The chain combines TRBV15 with TRBJ2-1; the match to TRBD1 covers 7 bases. The CDR3 is 15 amino acids. The V and J ends lost 0 bases and 3 bases, in that order; junction bases with no gene match: 2. Germline V gives CDR1 LNHNV, CDR2 YYDKDF (reference sequence). The CDR3 sequence: CATSRETGLYNEQFF. The CDR3 region has the DNA TGTGCCACCAGCAGAGAGACAGGGCTCTACAATGAGCAGTTCTTC. Complete variable domain (other parts from reference TRBV15 and TRBJ2-1): DAMVIQNPRYQVTQFGKPVTLSCSQTLNHNVMYWYQQKSSQAPKLLFHYYDKDFNNEADTPDNFQSRRPNTSFCFLDIRSPGLGDTAMYLCATSRETGLYNEQFFGPGTRLTVL.